The TCR beta chain described here comes from a study of control samples from healthy donors and cancer patients (dated by TCRdb to 2019 to 2021). A word on this clone: What antigen it recognizes has not been identified. No qualities accompany the bases; no much larger clone lies one base away.

The library came from the immunoSEQ multiplex PCR assay. The table comes from immuneACCESS by way of TCRdb, which keeps in-frame sequences with V and J called. Part of the clones is missing from these tables; in studies checked, under half for an unresolved V gene and the rest for unknown reasons. The sample includes just over 150,000 clones, with 93% observed a single time. The leading ten clones occupy 2% to 2.5% of the sample. The germline V gene yields SNHLY for CDR1 and FYNNEI for CDR2. The CDR3 covers 14 residues, taking in both the cysteine and the phenylalanine. Solely the CDR3 DNA is kept, with 42 bases framed from the first base. V sheds 10 bases and J sheds 7 bases, leaving 23 bases between their ends.

The receptor's source is a man over 45 in good health. The rearranged chain carries TRBV2 and TRBJ2-7, and possibly TRBD2, on 7 matching bases. The source material was blood. The base sequence is TGTGCCACCCGGTCCGGGACACGGACTAGAGAGCAGTACTTC. Translated, this is CATRSGTRTREQYF.